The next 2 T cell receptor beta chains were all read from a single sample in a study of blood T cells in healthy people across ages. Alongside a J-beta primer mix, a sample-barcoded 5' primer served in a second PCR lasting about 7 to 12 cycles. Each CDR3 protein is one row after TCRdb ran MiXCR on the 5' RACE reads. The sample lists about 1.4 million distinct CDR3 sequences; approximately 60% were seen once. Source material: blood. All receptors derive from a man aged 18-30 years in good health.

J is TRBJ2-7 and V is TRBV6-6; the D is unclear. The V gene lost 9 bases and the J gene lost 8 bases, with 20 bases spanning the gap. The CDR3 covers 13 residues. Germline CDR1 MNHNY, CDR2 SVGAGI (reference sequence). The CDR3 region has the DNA TGTGCCAGTCATAGGGCCATAGGCCTCCAGCAGTACTTC. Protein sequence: CASHRAIGLQQYF.

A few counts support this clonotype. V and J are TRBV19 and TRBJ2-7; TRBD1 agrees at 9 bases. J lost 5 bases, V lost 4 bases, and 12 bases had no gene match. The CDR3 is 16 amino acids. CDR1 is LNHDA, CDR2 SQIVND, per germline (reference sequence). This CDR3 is CASSTTPGQGVDEQYF. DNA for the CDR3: TGTGCCAGTAGTACGACTCCGGGACAGGGAGTCGACGAGCAGTACTTC.